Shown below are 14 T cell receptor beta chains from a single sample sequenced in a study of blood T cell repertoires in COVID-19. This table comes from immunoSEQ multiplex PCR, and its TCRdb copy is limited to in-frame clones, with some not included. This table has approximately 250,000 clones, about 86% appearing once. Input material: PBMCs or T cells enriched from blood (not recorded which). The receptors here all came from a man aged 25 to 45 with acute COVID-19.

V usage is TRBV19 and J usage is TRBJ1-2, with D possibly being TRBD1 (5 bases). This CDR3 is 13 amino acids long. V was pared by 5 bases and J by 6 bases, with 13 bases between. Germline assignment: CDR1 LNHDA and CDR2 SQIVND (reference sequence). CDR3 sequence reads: CASSSDSIDGYTF. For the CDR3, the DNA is TGTGCCAGTAGTTCAGACAGTATAGATGGCTACACCTTC.

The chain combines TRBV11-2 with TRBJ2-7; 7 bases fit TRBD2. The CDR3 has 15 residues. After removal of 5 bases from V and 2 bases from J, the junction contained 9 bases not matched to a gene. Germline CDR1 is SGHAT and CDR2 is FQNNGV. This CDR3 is CASSVASGTPYEQYV. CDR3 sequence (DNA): TGTGCCAGCAGCGTGGCTAGCGGAACCCCCTACGAGCAGTACGTC.

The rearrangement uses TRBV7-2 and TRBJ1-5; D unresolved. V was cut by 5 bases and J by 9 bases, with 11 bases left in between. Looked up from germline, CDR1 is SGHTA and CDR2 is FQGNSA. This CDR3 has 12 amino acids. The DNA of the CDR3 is TGTGCCAGCAGCAAAACACATGTGCCCCAGCATTTT. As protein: CASSKTHVPQHF.

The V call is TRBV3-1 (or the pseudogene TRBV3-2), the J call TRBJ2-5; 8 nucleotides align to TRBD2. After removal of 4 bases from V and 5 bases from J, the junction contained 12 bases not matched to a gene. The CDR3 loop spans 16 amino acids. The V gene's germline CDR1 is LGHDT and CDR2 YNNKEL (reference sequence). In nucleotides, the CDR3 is TGTGCCAGCAGCCCAAGAGCGGGAGCCGCCGGTGAGACCCAGTACTTC. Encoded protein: CASSPRAGAAGETQYF.

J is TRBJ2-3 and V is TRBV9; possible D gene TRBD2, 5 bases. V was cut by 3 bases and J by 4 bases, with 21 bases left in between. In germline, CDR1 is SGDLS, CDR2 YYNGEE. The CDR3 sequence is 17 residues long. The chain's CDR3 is CASSERETVSVADTQYF. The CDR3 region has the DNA TGTGCCAGCAGCGAGAGGGAGACTGTCAGCGTGGCAGATACGCAGTATTTT.

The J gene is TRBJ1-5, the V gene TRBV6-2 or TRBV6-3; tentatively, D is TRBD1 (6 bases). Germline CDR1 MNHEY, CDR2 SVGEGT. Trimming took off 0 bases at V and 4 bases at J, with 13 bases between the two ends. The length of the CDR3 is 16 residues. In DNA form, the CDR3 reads TGTGCCAGCAGTTACTCACACAGGGTACGGAATCAGCCCCAGCATTTT. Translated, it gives CASSYSHRVRNQPQHF.

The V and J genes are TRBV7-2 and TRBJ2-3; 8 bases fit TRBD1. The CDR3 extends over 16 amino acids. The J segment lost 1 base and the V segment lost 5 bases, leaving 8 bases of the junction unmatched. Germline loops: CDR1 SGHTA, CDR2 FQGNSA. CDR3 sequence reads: CASSLRQGIGTDTQYF. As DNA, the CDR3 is TGTGCCAGCAGCCTAAGACAGGGGATAGGCACAGATACGCAGTATTTT.

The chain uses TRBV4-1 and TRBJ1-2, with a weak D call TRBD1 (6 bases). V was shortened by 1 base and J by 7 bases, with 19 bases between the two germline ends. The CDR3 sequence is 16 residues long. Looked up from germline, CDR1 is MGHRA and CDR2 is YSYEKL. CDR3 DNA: TGCGCCAGCAGCCAAGCAGGGGTCTTCGACCTCGCTGGCTACACCTTC. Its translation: CASSQAGVFDLAGYTF.

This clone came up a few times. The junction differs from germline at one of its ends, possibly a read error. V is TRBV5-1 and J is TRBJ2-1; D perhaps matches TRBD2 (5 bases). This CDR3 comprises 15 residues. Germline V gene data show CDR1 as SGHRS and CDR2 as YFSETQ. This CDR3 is CASGVIGREGGEQFF. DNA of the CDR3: TGTGCCAGCGGAGTTATAGGCCGGGAAGGAGGTGAGCAGTTCTTC.

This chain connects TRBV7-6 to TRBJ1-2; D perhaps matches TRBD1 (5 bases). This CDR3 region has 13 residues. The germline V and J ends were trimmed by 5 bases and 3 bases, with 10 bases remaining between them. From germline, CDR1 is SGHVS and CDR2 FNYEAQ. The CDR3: CASSQDSYYGYTF. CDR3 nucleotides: TGTGCCAGCAGCCAAGACAGTTACTATGGCTACACCTTC.

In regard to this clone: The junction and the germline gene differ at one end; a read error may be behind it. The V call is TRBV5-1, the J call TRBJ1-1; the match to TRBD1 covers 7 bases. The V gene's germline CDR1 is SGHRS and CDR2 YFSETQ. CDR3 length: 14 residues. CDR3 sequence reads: CASSLATGTTEAFF. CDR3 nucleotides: TGTGCCAGCAGCTTGGCGACAGGGACCACTGAAGCTTTCTTT.

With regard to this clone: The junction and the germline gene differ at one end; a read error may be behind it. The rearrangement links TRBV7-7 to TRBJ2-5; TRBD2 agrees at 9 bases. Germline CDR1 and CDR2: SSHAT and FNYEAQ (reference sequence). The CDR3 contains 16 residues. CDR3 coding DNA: TGTGCTAGCAGCTTATCGGCTAGCGGGACGAAAGAGACCCAGTACTTC. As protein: CASSLSASGTKETQYF.

CDR3 DNA sequence: TGTGCCAGCATTCTCGGCACTGAAGCTTTCTTT. It codes for CASILGTEAFF. The gene calls are TRBV12-3 or TRBV12-4 and TRBJ1-1; D unresolved. With 7 bases removed from V and 4 bases from J, the gap between germline ends came to 7 bases. The CDR3 covers 11 residues.

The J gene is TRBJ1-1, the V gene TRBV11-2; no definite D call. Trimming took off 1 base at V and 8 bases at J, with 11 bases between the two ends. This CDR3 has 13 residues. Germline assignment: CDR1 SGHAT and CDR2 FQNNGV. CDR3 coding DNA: TGTGCCAGCAGCTTAGGTGAGGGTTTAGAAGCTTTCTTT. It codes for CASSLGEGLEAFF. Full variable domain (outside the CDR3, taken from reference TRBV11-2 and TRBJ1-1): EAGVAQSPRYKIIEKRQSVAFWCNPISGHATLYWYQQILGQGPKLLIQFQNNGVVDDSQLPKDRFSAERLKGVDSTLKIQPAKLEDSAVYLCASSLGEGLEAFFGQGTRLTVV.